A selection of T cell receptor beta chains follows, all from one sample in a study of identical twins. TCRdb called the 5' RACE reads again in MiXCR, with one record for every CDR3 protein. Among more than 350,000 distinct CDR3 sequences, approximately 8.7% were seen once, and the ten largest hold about 9.1%. Input material: naive T cells sorted from blood. These receptors originate from a woman aged 45 to 65 in good health. The CDR3 runs from the conserved cysteine through the conserved F or W. Fields, in order: V gene, D gene, J gene, clone size, CDR3 protein, CDR3 DNA. D genes are given only for firm matches. Rows give clone size only sometimes, using once, few, many, or a class for an expanded clone.

>TRBV5-1|TRBD2|TRBJ2-1|NA
CASSSLAGRTHEQFF
TGCGCCAGCAGCAGCCTAGCGGGACGGACCCATGAGCAGTTCTTC
>TRBV4-1|NA|TRBJ2-4|NA
CASSQGENIQYF
TGCGCCAGCAGCCAGGGAGAAAACATTCAGTACTTC
>TRBV5-1|TRBD2|TRBJ2-1|many
CASSLALGLAPYNEQFF
TGCGCCAGCAGCTTGGCCCTCGGACTAGCCCCCTACAATGAGCAGTTCTTC
>TRBV4-1|NA|TRBJ2-5|NA
CASSHQGTGETQYF
TGCGCCAGCAGCCATCAGGGTACCGGAGAGACCCAGTACTTC
>TRBV5-1|TRBD2|TRBJ2-1|many
CASSVAGREQFF
TGCGCCAGCTCGGTAGCGGGAAGGGAGCAGTTCTTC
>TRBV29-1|NA|TRBJ2-7|few
CSAMQGALSEQYF
TGCAGCGCTATGCAGGGAGCCCTGAGCGAGCAGTACTTC
>TRBV4-1|NA|TRBJ1-1|few
CASSQVGAANTEAFF
TGCGCCAGCAGCCAAGTCGGGGCGGCGAACACTGAAGCTTTCTTT
>TRBV5-1|NA|TRBJ2-2|few
CASSSTSWELFF
TGCGCCAGCAGCTCCACTAGTTGGGAGCTGTTTTTT
>TRBV10-3|NA|TRBJ2-7|NA
CAISNYGQSSYEQYF
TGTGCCATCAGTAATTACGGACAGAGCTCCTACGAGCAGTACTTC
>TRBV27|NA|TRBJ2-3|NA
CASSLKGSGTDTQYF
TGTGCCAGCAGTTTAAAAGGGTCCGGTACAGATACGCAGTATTTT
>TRBV6-5|NA|TRBJ2-1|few
CASSYTSGSANEQFF
TGTGCCAGCAGTTACACTTCAGGGAGTGCCAATGAGCAGTTCTTC
>TRBV3-1|NA|TRBJ1-2|NA
CASSQAWTANYGYTF
TGTGCCAGCAGCCAAGCGTGGACGGCAAACTATGGCTACACCTTC
>TRBV20-1|NA|TRBJ2-1|NA
CSARTPGAGSSYNEQFF
TGCAGTGCTAGGACCCCCGGTGCGGGAAGCTCCTACAATGAGCAGTTCTTC
>TRBV28|TRBD2|TRBJ2-1|many
CASSLAGGPNFYNEQFF
TGTGCCAGCAGCCTAGCGGGAGGGCCCAATTTCTACAATGAGCAGTTCTTC
>TRBV5-5|NA|TRBJ2-2|many
CASSRDSPLTGELFF
TGTGCCAGCAGTAGGGACTCACCACTCACCGGGGAGCTGTTTTTT
>TRBV6-5|TRBD2|TRBJ2-2|many
CASSYASGTGGELFF
TGTGCCAGCAGTTACGCTAGCGGGACGGGCGGGGAGCTGTTTTTT
>TRBV6-5|NA|TRBJ2-2|few
CATHGELFF
TGTGCCACCCACGGGGAGCTGTTTTTT
>TRBV10-3|NA|TRBJ2-3|NA
CAISAGLIGDTQYF
TGTGCCATCAGTGCAGGGTTGATCGGAGATACGCAGTATTTT
>TRBV4-1|NA|TRBJ1-2|many
CASSPALGDYGYTF
TGCGCCAGCAGCCCGGCCCTAGGGGACTATGGCTACACCTTC
>TRBV14|NA|TRBJ2-1|NA
CASSQPTYLNEQFF
TGTGCCAGCAGCCAACCAACCTATCTCAATGAGCAGTTCTTC
>TRBV29-1|NA|TRBJ2-2|few
CSVEEGRGDTGELFF
TGCAGCGTTGAAGAGGGCAGGGGGGACACCGGGGAGCTGTTTTTT
>TRBV29-1|NA|TRBJ1-1|few
CSVFISGMTEAFF
TGCAGCGTTTTTATCTCTGGGATGACTGAAGCTTTCTTT
>TRBV27|NA|TRBJ2-5|NA
CASSPGRPPTAQYF
TGTGCCAGCAGTCCGGGGAGGCCCCCAACGGCCCAGTACTTC
>TRBV10-3|NA|TRBJ2-2|many
CAISPDSNTGELFF
TGTGCCATCAGCCCCGACTCGAACACCGGGGAGCTGTTTTTT
>TRBV29-1|NA|TRBJ1-2|many
CSVEDRESRLGYGYTF
TGCAGCGTTGAAGACAGGGAATCCCGCCTGGGCTATGGCTACACCTTC
>TRBV5-1|NA|TRBJ2-7|many
CASSLAWRAEQYF
TGCGCCAGCAGCTTGGCGTGGCGGGCCGAGCAGTACTTC
>TRBV20-1|TRBD2|TRBJ2-5|many
CSAYGLAGVGTETQYF
TGCAGTGCTTACGGACTAGCGGGAGTAGGAACGGAGACCCAGTACTTC